Below are 30 T cell receptor beta chains sequenced from a single sample in a study of vaccination effects on CD4 cells after COVID-19. Sequenced by immunoSEQ multiplex PCR; TCRdb stores in-frame clones only, minus some. The sample carries about 46,000 clones, around three quarters recorded once. Viral peptide pool expansion of antigen-specific CD4+ T cells preceded sequencing in the ViraFEST assay. Upon completion of about 10 days in culture, CD4+ T cells were isolated. Participants received two doses of either the BNT162b2 or mRNA-1273 vaccine. Their target antigens are unknown. Here the sequenced sample was CD4+ T cells from PBMCs cultured with HCoV-OC43 spike peptides, taken after COVID-19 vaccination. Sample subset: HCoV-OC43 spike overlapping peptide pool stimulation. Source of these receptors: a human donor who received a COVID-19 vaccine.

The chain joins TRBV7-9 to TRBJ2-7; unclear D gene. The germline V gene encodes CDR1 SEHNR and CDR2 FQNEAQ (reference sequence). V lost 2 bases, J lost 4 bases, and 3 bases lay in between. The CDR3 loop spans 11 amino acids. The CDR3 protein is CASSLFYEQYF. The CDR3 coding sequence is TGTGCCAGCAGCTTATTTTACGAGCAGTACTTC. Complete variable domain (other parts from reference TRBV7-9 and TRBJ2-7): DTGVSQNPRHKITKRGQNVTFRCDPISEHNRLYWYRQTLGQGPEFLTYFQNEAQLEKSRLLSDRFSAERPKGSFSTLEIQRTEQGDSAMYLCASSLFYEQYFGPGTRLTVT.

The J gene is TRBJ2-5, the V gene TRBV29-1; either TRBD1 or TRBD2 may fit D (6 bases each). CDR3 length: 13 amino acids. The V gene lost 1 base and the J gene lost 4 bases, with 10 bases spanning the gap. Germline V lookup: CDR1 SQVTM, CDR2 ANQGSEA. The CDR3 reads CSVEGPGAETQYF. As DNA, the CDR3 is TGCAGCGTTGAAGGTCCGGGGGCAGAGACCCAGTACTTC.

This clone has only a few counts. The genes are TRBV3-1 (or the pseudogene TRBV3-2) and TRBJ2-1; the match to TRBD2 covers 10 bases. The ends lost 4 bases at V and 6 bases at J; junction bases unmatched: 3. Looked up from germline, CDR1 is LGHDT and CDR2 is YNNKEL (reference sequence). The length of the CDR3 is 14 residues. The CDR3: CASSRSGGTNEQFF. The CDR3 bases are TGTGCCAGCAGCCGTAGCGGGGGGACCAATGAGCAGTTCTTC.

The gene calls are TRBV19 and TRBJ1-5, with a tentative D call TRBD1 (6 bases). The CDR3 is 15 residues long. Trimming removed 7 bases at V and 2 bases at J, with 15 bases between. Germline V CDR1 and CDR2: LNHDA, SQIVND (reference sequence). The CDR3 protein is CASILTGTGNQPQHF. The DNA for the CDR3 is TGTGCCAGTATTTTGACAGGCACTGGCAATCAGCCCCAGCATTTT. Supplemented by reference TRBV19 and TRBJ1-5, the full variable domain reads DGGITQSPKYLFRKEGQNVTLSCEQNLNHDAMYWYRQDPGQGLRLIYYSQIVNDFQKGDIAEGYSVSREKKESFPLTVTSAQKNPTAFYLCASILTGTGNQPQHFGDGTRLSIL.

This clone has just a few counts. This chain connects TRBV19 to TRBJ2-3; D remains ambiguous. There are 16 residues in the CDR3. Germline CDR1 LNHDA, CDR2 SQIVND (reference sequence). V gave up 3 bases and J gave up 1 base, with 14 bases separating them. CDR3 sequence reads: CASSMSWQPGTDTQYF. The CDR3 nucleotides read TGTGCCAGTAGTATGAGTTGGCAACCAGGCACAGATACGCAGTATTTT.

The V gene is TRBV5-4, the J gene TRBJ1-4; no reliable D call. Trimming removed 0 bases at V and 4 bases at J, with 7 bases between. The CDR3 has 14 residues. CDR1 and CDR2 from the germline V gene are SGHNT and YYREEE (reference sequence). In nucleotides, the CDR3 is TGTGCCAGCAGCTTGGGACCCGATAATGAAAAACTGTTTTTT. This codes for CASSLGPDNEKLFF.

The chain combines TRBV3-1 (or the pseudogene TRBV3-2) with TRBJ2-1, with 7 bases lining up with TRBD2. Germline assignment: CDR1 LGHDT and CDR2 YNNKEL (reference sequence). The CDR3 contains 17 residues. V lost 0 bases and J lost 4; bases outside the gene matches: 9. CDR3 coding DNA: TGTGCCAGCAGCCAAGATCCCGGGGGGACGGGATACAATGAGCAGTTCTTC. Amino acid sequence: CASSQDPGGTGYNEQFF.

The rearrangement links TRBV20-1 to TRBJ1-2; tentatively, D is TRBD1 (6 bases). The CDR3 length is 11 residues. Per germline, CDR1 DFQATT and CDR2 SNEGSKA (reference sequence). V was shortened by 6 bases and J by 8 bases, with 13 bases between the two germline ends. In DNA, the CDR3 is TGCAGTGCCTACGGGGGCGAGGGCTACACCTTC. It encodes CSAYGGEGYTF.

The chain joins TRBV19 to TRBJ2-7; D not resolved. This CDR3 spans 15 amino acids. Trimming took off 5 bases at V and 0 bases at J, with 14 bases between the two ends. Germline V CDR1 and CDR2: LNHDA, SQIVND (reference sequence). CDR3 residues: CASSYWARNSYEQYF. The CDR3, as DNA: TGTGCCAGTAGTTATTGGGCGCGGAACTCCTACGAGCAGTACTTC. The full variable domain, completed using reference TRBV19 and TRBJ2-7, is DGGITQSPKYLFRKEGQNVTLSCEQNLNHDAMYWYRQDPGQGLRLIYYSQIVNDFQKGDIAEGYSVSREKKESFPLTVTSAQKNPTAFYLCASSYWARNSYEQYFGPGTRLTVT.

The V gene is TRBV6-5, the J gene TRBJ1-1; the D gene is possibly TRBD1 (6 bases). The V end was cut by 0 bases, the J end by 0 bases, with 11 bases between. This CDR3 contains 16 residues. CDR1 is MNHEY, CDR2 SVGAGI, per germline. The CDR3, as DNA: TGTGCCAGCAGTTACTCGACAGGAATCATGAACACTGAAGCTTTCTTT. Protein: CASSYSTGIMNTEAFF.

The chain recombines TRBV11-3 with TRBJ2-1; D may correspond to TRBD1 or TRBD2 (6 bases each). This CDR3 spans 15 amino acids. Germline V lookup: CDR1 SGHNT, CDR2 YENEEA. The V and J ends lost 0 bases and 3 bases respectively, with 9 bases between them. The CDR3 bases are TGTGCCAGCAGCTTAGAACAGGGAGGCTACAATGAGCAGTTCTTC. It translates to CASSLEQGGYNEQFF.

This sequence joins TRBV5-4 and TRBJ1-2; possible D gene TRBD1, 6 bases. The germline V gene encodes CDR1 SGHNT and CDR2 YYREEE (reference sequence). The CDR3 consists of 15 residues. V dropped 5 bases and J dropped 1 base, with 15 bases sitting between them. CDR3 DNA sequence: TGTGCCAGCAGATCGGACAGCAAAGTTAACTATGGCTACACCTTC. It yields the protein CASRSDSKVNYGYTF.

The chain carries TRBV10-3 and TRBJ1-4, with D tentatively TRBD1 (5 bases). CDR3 length: 13 residues. The germline gives CDR1 ENHRY, CDR2 SYGVKD. V lost 5 bases, J lost 3 bases, and 7 bases lay in between. CDR3 region: CAISTGSNEKLFF. CDR3 sequence (DNA): TGTGCCATCAGTACAGGTTCTAATGAAAAACTGTTTTTT.

The chain has TRBV11-3 and TRBJ2-3, with 9 bases fitting TRBD2. Trimming removed 1 base from V and 1 base from J; junction bases left unmatched: 6. Germline CDR1 is SGHNT and CDR2 is YENEEA. This CDR3 region has 17 residues. The CDR3 region has the DNA TGTGCCAGCAGCTTAGCAGGTAGCGGGAGCGGCACAGATACGCAGTATTTT. Protein: CASSLAGSGSGTDTQYF. The variable domain in full, with the rest retrieved from reference TRBV11-3 and TRBJ2-3, is EAGVVQSPRYKIIEKKQPVAFWCNPISGHNTLYWYLQNLGQGPELLIRYENEEAVDDSQLPKDRFSAERLKGVDSTLKIQPAELGDSAVYLCASSLAGSGSGTDTQYFGPGTRLTVL.

The V and J genes are TRBV11-2 and TRBJ2-2, with TRBD2 matching 13 bases. The CDR3 is made up of 16 amino acids. The germline V gene has CDR1 SGHAT and CDR2 FQNNGV. V lost 3 bases and J lost 5; bases outside the gene matches: 3. This chain's CDR3 is CASSLGLAGITGELFF. CDR3 nucleotides: TGTGCCAGCAGCTTGGGACTAGCGGGGATAACCGGGGAGCTGTTTTTT.

This clone is judged medium-sized. The chain has TRBV6-5 and TRBJ1-2; TRBD1 aligns across 8 bases. CDR1 is MNHEY, CDR2 SVGAGI, per germline. This CDR3 is built from 13 residues. J lost 4 bases, V lost 6 bases, and 4 bases had no gene match. The CDR3 sequence: CASRNTGGYGYTF. CDR3 coding DNA: TGTGCCAGCAGAAATACAGGGGGCTATGGCTACACCTTC.

This clone was observed a handful of times. The chain joins TRBV3-1 (or the pseudogene TRBV3-2) to TRBJ2-7; D possibly corresponds to TRBD1 (5 bases). Trimming took off 1 base at V and 7 bases at J, with 14 bases between the two ends. The CDR3 is 14 amino acids. Looked up from germline, CDR1 is LGHDT and CDR2 is YNNKEL (reference sequence). The chain's CDR3 is CASSQGSGFGEQYF. CDR3 bases: TGTGCCAGCAGCCAAGGATCAGGGTTCGGGGAGCAGTACTTC.

The rearrangement uses TRBV11-1 and TRBJ1-2; D not certain. The V end was cut by 5 bases, the J end by 2 bases, with 12 bases between. Germline lookup yields CDR1 SGHAT and CDR2 FQDESV (reference sequence). The length of the CDR3 is 14 residues. CDR3 DNA: TGTGCCAGCAGCCCATCGGGATTAAACTATGGCTACACCTTC. It translates to CASSPSGLNYGYTF.

A single count supports this clone. This chain links TRBV25-1 with TRBJ1-1; perhaps TRBD1 as D (5 bases). Trimming pared 1 base from V and 5 bases from J, leaving 14 bases between. CDR1 and CDR2 (germline): MGHDK, SYGVNS. The CDR3 spans 15 residues. CDR3 sequence: CASSELGQGRTEAFF. CDR3 in DNA: TGTGCCAGCAGTGAATTGGGGCAGGGAAGAACTGAAGCTTTCTTT.

This chain connects TRBV2 to TRBJ2-1; D is unclear. Trimming took off 7 bases at V and 5 bases at J, with 9 bases between the two ends. This CDR3 spans 12 amino acids. Per germline, CDR1 SNHLY and CDR2 FYNNEI. The CDR3 sequence: CASTRGHNEQFF. The CDR3 DNA follows: TGTGCCAGCACACGAGGACACAATGAGCAGTTCTTC.

The chain employs TRBV6-5 and TRBJ2-5, with a possible D match to TRBD1 (6 bases). Germline V lookup: CDR1 MNHEY, CDR2 SVGAGI. The V gene lost 2 bases and the J gene lost 1 base, with 8 bases spanning the gap. The CDR3 runs 14 residues. The chain's CDR3 is CASSYGTSQETQYF. In DNA form, the CDR3 reads TGTGCCAGCAGTTACGGGACATCCCAAGAGACCCAGTACTTC.

This clone appeared a few times. The rearrangement links TRBV6-1 to TRBJ2-2, with a weak D call TRBD2 (6 bases). V lost 1 base, J lost 6 bases, and 15 bases lay in between. Germline values: CDR1 MNHNS, CDR2 SASEGT. This CDR3 is built from 16 residues. The CDR3 loop reads CASSEGAGRLSGELFF. CDR3 nucleotides: TGTGCCAGCAGTGAAGGGGCCGGGAGACTCTCCGGGGAGCTGTTTTTT.

The chain couples TRBV4-2 to TRBJ2-3; D perhaps matches TRBD2 (5 bases). The V gene's germline CDR1 is LGHNA and CDR2 YNFKEQ. V lost 1 base and J 6 bases, leaving 17 bases between the germline ends. The CDR3 extends over 16 amino acids. CDR3 region: CASSQGSIRTGDTQYF. CDR3 coding DNA: TGTGCCAGCAGCCAAGGAAGCATACGGACGGGGGATACGCAGTATTTT.

The J gene is TRBJ2-1, the V gene TRBV11-2; possibly TRBD2 for D (7 bases). Trimming cost V 3 bases and J 12 bases, with 18 bases left between them. The V gene's germline CDR1 is SGHAT and CDR2 FQNNGV. The CDR3 has 14 amino acids. The CDR3: CASSLGGLFSRQFF. CDR3 nucleotide sequence: TGTGCCAGCAGCTTGGGGGGGCTATTCTCACGGCAGTTCTTC.

The chain combines TRBV5-1 with TRBJ1-1, with D perhaps matching TRBD1 (5 bases). The CDR3 loop spans 17 amino acids. Trimming stripped 4 bases from V and 0 bases from J, with 19 bases between. Germline V gives CDR1 SGHRS, CDR2 YFSETQ. CDR3 DNA sequence: TGCGCCAGCAGCCCCCAGCTTGTACCAGGGCTGAACACTGAAGCTTTCTTT. Translated, it gives CASSPQLVPGLNTEAFF.

The rearrangement uses TRBV4-1 and TRBJ1-1, with a possible D match to TRBD1 (5 bases). The CDR3 runs 17 residues. V lost 0 bases to trimming and J lost 0 bases, with 14 bases between them. From germline, CDR1 is MGHRA and CDR2 YSYEKL. CDR3 DNA sequence: TGCGCCAGCAGCCAAGATACATTTAGGGGAGTGAACACTGAAGCTTTCTTT. Residues: CASSQDTFRGVNTEAFF.

The chain is built from TRBV19 and TRBJ2-1; 10 positions agree with TRBD2. CDR3 length: 16 residues. Per the germline V gene, CDR1 is LNHDA and CDR2 is SQIVND (reference sequence). With 6 bases clipped from V and 6 bases from J, the junction kept 11 bases outside the gene matches. CDR3 sequence: CASRSLLAGLFNEQFF. CDR3 nucleotide sequence: TGTGCCAGTAGGTCTTTACTAGCGGGACTTTTCAATGAGCAGTTCTTC.

This clone showed up just a few times. V is TRBV5-1 and J is TRBJ1-1, with unresolved D. The germline V gene encodes CDR1 SGHRS and CDR2 YFSETQ. V dropped 2 bases and J dropped 3 bases, with 8 bases sitting between them. The CDR3 spans 13 residues. CDR3 region: CASSLDIYTEAFF. The CDR3, as DNA: TGCGCCAGCAGCTTAGACATCTACACTGAAGCTTTCTTT.

The chain carries TRBV6-6 and TRBJ2-3; D possibly corresponds to TRBD1 (5 bases). The V and J ends lost 10 bases and 2 bases respectively, with 16 bases between them. CDR1 MNHNY and CDR2 SVGAGI come from the germline V gene (reference sequence). The CDR3 totals 14 residues. The CDR3, as DNA: TGTGCCACGCAATATGGACAAGTCACAGATACGCAGTATTTT. It is translated as CATQYGQVTDTQYF.

The V and J genes are TRBV15 and TRBJ1-6, with 12 bases identical to TRBD1. CDR3 length equals 18 residues. The germline CDR1 and CDR2 sequences are LNHNV and YYDKDF (reference sequence). The trim removed 0 bases at V and 1 base at J, leaving 1 base unmatched. CDR3 coding DNA: TGTGCCACCAGCAGAGAGGGACAGGGGGCTTCCTATAATTCACCCCTCCACTTT. This codes for CATSREGQGASYNSPLHF.